The rows below give T cell receptor beta chains drawn from one sample of a study of human CD8 memory T cell subsets. TCRdb re-called the 5' RACE reads, yielding one record per CDR3 amino acid sequence without DNA. The repertoire table contains several thousand distinct CDR3 sequences. Sample: CD8+ T cells from PBMCs. Receptors were obtained from a human donor in good health. The CDR3 runs from the conserved cysteine through the conserved F or W. Not all rows give a size; the values are once, few, many and, for expanded clones, a class.

j_gene: TRBJ1-1
v_gene: TRBV14
abundance: NA
CDR3aa: CASSGDRVAEAFF

j_gene: TRBJ1-1
v_gene: TRBV10-2
abundance: NA
CDR3aa: CASSESRGFEAFF

j_gene: TRBJ2-7
v_gene: TRBV29-1
abundance: NA
CDR3aa: CSLFSRDSPSYEQYF

j_gene: TRBJ2-7
v_gene: TRBV5-1
abundance: NA
CDR3aa: CASSAGYSYEQYF

j_gene: TRBJ1-3
v_gene: TRBV7-9
abundance: NA
CDR3aa: CASSPELSGNTIYF

j_gene: TRBJ2-7
v_gene: TRBV5-1
abundance: medium-sized
CDR3aa: CASQRHPSSLGSDYEQYF

j_gene: TRBJ1-1
v_gene: TRBV5-1
abundance: NA
CDR3aa: CASSSSYEAFF

j_gene: TRBJ1-2
v_gene: TRBV20-1
abundance: medium-sized
CDR3aa: CSAWTVFNYGYTF

j_gene: TRBJ2-1
v_gene: TRBV6-5
abundance: NA
CDR3aa: CASSYTLGEIEQFF

j_gene: TRBJ2-3
v_gene: TRBV20-1
abundance: NA
CDR3aa: CSASVAGGSTDTQYF

j_gene: TRBJ2-1
v_gene: TRBV28
abundance: NA
CDR3aa: CASSLGGWDPHNEQFF

j_gene: TRBJ2-7
v_gene: TRBV5-1
abundance: NA
CDR3aa: CASSLRTGDYEQYF

j_gene: TRBJ2-1
v_gene: TRBV7-3
abundance: NA
CDR3aa: CASSLFSGPSSYNEQFF

j_gene: TRBJ2-7
v_gene: TRBV5-1
abundance: NA
CDR3aa: CASSLSTGFIYEQYF

j_gene: TRBJ2-5
v_gene: TRBV10-2
abundance: NA
CDR3aa: CASRGSLRETQYF

j_gene: TRBJ1-6
v_gene: TRBV12-1
abundance: NA
CDR3aa: CASSFRTNNNSPLHF

j_gene: TRBJ1-5
v_gene: TRBV2
abundance: NA
CDR3aa: CASETVPSNQPQHF

j_gene: TRBJ2-1
v_gene: TRBV5-1
abundance: NA
CDR3aa: CASSTGQNYNEQFF

j_gene: TRBJ2-7
v_gene: TRBV2
abundance: NA
CDR3aa: CASSEGDFPYEQYF

j_gene: TRBJ2-2
v_gene: TRBV9
abundance: NA
CDR3aa: CASSGHPAGELFF

j_gene: TRBJ1-1
v_gene: TRBV9
abundance: NA
CDR3aa: CASSLGRGNTEAFF

j_gene: TRBJ2-1
v_gene: TRBV5-1
abundance: NA
CDR3aa: CASSTSGGANSYNEQFF

j_gene: TRBJ2-7
v_gene: TRBV2
abundance: NA
CDR3aa: CAATGTTNYEQYF

j_gene: TRBJ2-1
v_gene: TRBV6-6
abundance: NA
CDR3aa: CASSYLASNEQFF